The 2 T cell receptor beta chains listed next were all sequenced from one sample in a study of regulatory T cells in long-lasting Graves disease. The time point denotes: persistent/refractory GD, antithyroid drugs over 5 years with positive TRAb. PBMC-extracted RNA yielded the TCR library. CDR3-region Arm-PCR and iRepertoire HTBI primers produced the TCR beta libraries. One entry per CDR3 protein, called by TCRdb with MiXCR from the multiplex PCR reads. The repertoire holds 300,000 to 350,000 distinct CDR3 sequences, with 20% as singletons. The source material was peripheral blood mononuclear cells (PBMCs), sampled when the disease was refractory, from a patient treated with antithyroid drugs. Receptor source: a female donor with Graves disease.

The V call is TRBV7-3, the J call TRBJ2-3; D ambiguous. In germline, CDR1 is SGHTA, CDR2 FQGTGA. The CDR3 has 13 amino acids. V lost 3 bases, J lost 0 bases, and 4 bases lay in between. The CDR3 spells CASSFASTDTQYF. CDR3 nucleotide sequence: TGTGCCAGCAGCTTCGCTAGCACAGATACGCAGTATTTT.

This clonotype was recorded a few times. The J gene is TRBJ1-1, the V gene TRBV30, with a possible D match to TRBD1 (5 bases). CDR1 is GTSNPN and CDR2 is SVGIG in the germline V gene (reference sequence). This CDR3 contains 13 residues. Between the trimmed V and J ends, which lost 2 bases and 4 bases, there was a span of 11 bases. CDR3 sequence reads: CAWSRGSTTEAFF. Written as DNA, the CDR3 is TGTGCCTGGAGTAGGGGCAGCACCACTGAAGCTTTCTTT.